These 26 T cell receptor beta chains were all obtained from the same sample, sequenced in a study of graft-versus-host responses after intestinal transplantation. Here immunoSEQ multiplex PCR was the method, and the copy in TCRdb shows in-frame clones only, minus some. The sample lists some 18,000 clones, roughly 70% seen once, with approximately 7.9% in the top ten. Graft samples were processed, releasing intraepithelial and lamina propria lymphocytes. The source material was ileum tissue, sampled approximately 3 weeks after intestinal transplant. The receptors were gathered from a human patient who received an intestinal transplant, so some T cells may come from the graft donor.

Details on this clone: Its ends do not fully match the called genes, so a read error is possible. This rearrangement joins TRBV15 to TRBJ1-5; D ambiguous. Germline CDR1 LNHNV, CDR2 YYDKDF (reference sequence). CDR3 length equals 12 residues. The CDR3 bases are TGTGCCACCAGCAGAGATTGGAGTAGGTTCGACTTT. It encodes CATSRDWSRFDF.

CDR3 in DNA: TGCGCCAGCAGCCAAGATACTATTGGAGATACGCAGTATTTT. Translated, it gives CASSQDTIGDTQYF. This sequence joins TRBV4-1 and TRBJ2-3; the D is unclear. V was cut by 0 bases and J by 5 bases, with 9 bases left in between. The CDR3 covers 14 residues. Germline V lookup: CDR1 MGHRA, CDR2 YSYEKL.

This clone was detected a few times. This chain joins TRBV28 and TRBJ1-1; D possibly corresponds to TRBD1 (5 bases). Trimming removed 2 bases from V and 10 bases from J, with 11 bases in between. This CDR3 is built from 12 residues. Germline CDR1 is MDHEN and CDR2 is SYDVKM. The CDR3 reads CASSLGPGGAFF. In nucleotides, the CDR3 is TGTGCCAGCAGTTTAGGCCCCGGGGGAGCTTTCTTT. Filled out from reference TRBV28 and TRBJ1-1, the complete variable domain reads DVKVTQSSRYLVKRTGEKVFLECVQDMDHENMFWYRQDPGLGLRLIYFSYDVKMKEKGDIPEGYSVSREKKERFSLILESASTNQTSMYLCASSLGPGGAFFGQGTRLTVV.

This clone has a single count. This chain links TRBV9 with TRBJ2-1; 8 bases map to TRBD1. This CDR3 comprises 15 residues. Unmatched junction bases numbered 8, after V lost 3 bases and J lost 6 bases. Germline CDR1 reads SGDLS; CDR2 reads YYNGEE. This CDR3 is CASSGEVGQVNEQFF. In DNA form, the CDR3 reads TGTGCCAGCAGCGGGGAGGTGGGACAGGTCAATGAGCAGTTCTTC.

V gene TRBV2 combines with J gene TRBJ2-3, with 10 nucleotides matching TRBD2. The CDR3 loop spans 13 amino acids. V trimming: 10 bases; J trimming: 8 bases; junction bases outside the gene matches: 9. Germline CDR1 reads SNHLY; CDR2 reads FYNNEI. The CDR3 reads CAIPTSGITTQYF. The CDR3, as DNA: TGTGCCATTCCCACTAGCGGGATTACTACGCAGTATTTT.

The chain joins TRBV28 to TRBJ1-4, with TRBD1 matching 10 bases. The J segment lost 1 base and the V segment lost 5 bases, leaving 7 bases of the junction unmatched. The germline V gene has CDR1 MDHEN and CDR2 SYDVKM. The CDR3 consists of 17 residues. The CDR3 DNA reads TGTGCCAGCAGTCTCCCGACAGGGGGCGTAACTAATGAAAAACTGTTTTTT. It codes for CASSLPTGGVTNEKLFF.

The rearrangement joins TRBV7-3 to TRBJ1-1; D is uncertain. CDR1 is SGHTA, CDR2 FQGTGA, per germline. The CDR3 covers 13 residues. Trimming removed 5 bases from V and 0 bases from J, with 7 bases in between. The CDR3 sequence: CASSAGMNTEAFF. The DNA for the CDR3 is TGTGCCAGCAGCGCCGGTATGAACACTGAAGCTTTCTTT.

The CDR3 loop is CASSLPGLAGSQETQYF. The CDR3 nucleotides read TGTGCCAGCAGTTTACCCGGACTAGCGGGTTCCCAAGAGACCCAGTACTTC. The chain carries TRBV28 and TRBJ2-5, with 11 bases aligning to TRBD2. Germline values: CDR1 MDHEN, CDR2 SYDVKM. CDR3 length: 17 amino acids. V trimming: 2 bases; J trimming: 1 base; junction bases outside the gene matches: 6. Variable domain in full (rest from reference TRBV28 and TRBJ2-5): DVKVTQSSRYLVKRTGEKVFLECVQDMDHENMFWYRQDPGLGLRLIYFSYDVKMKEKGDIPEGYSVSREKKERFSLILESASTNQTSMYLCASSLPGLAGSQETQYFGPGTRLLVL.

This chain links TRBV27 with TRBJ1-1; 8 nucleotides agree with TRBD1. V trimming: 5 bases; J trimming: 0 bases; junction bases outside the gene matches: 5. Germline assignment: CDR1 MNHEY and CDR2 SMNVEV (reference sequence). The CDR3 runs to 15 residues. CDR3 loop: CASSPQGAMNTEAFF. CDR3 DNA: TGTGCCAGCAGTCCCCAGGGGGCCATGAACACTGAAGCTTTCTTT.

This clone was recorded a few times. The chain has TRBV7-6 and TRBJ1-6; tentative D call: TRBD1 (6 bases). The CDR3 runs 15 residues. Trimming pared 4 bases from V and 6 bases from J, leaving 13 bases between. CDR1 and CDR2 from the germline V gene are SGHVS and FNYEAQ. The CDR3 sequence is CASSSRGAGNSPLHF. CDR3 DNA sequence: TGTGCCAGCAGCTCCCGGGGGGCAGGTAATTCACCCCTCCACTTT.

The rearrangement joins TRBV2 to TRBJ1-5, with 10 bases fitting TRBD1. In germline, CDR1 is SNHLY, CDR2 FYNNEI. V lost 3 bases, J lost 6 bases, and 2 bases stayed unmatched. The CDR3 has 14 residues. The DNA of the CDR3 is TGTGCCAGCAGTGAGGGACAGGGGAGTCAGCCCCAGCATTTT. This gives the protein CASSEGQGSQPQHF. The full variable domain, in which reference TRBV2 and TRBJ1-5 provide the parts outside the CDR3, is EPEVTQTPSHQVTQMGQEVILRCVPISNHLYFYWYRQILGQKVEFLVSFYNNEISEKSEIFDDQFSVERPDGSNFTLKIRSTKLEDSAMYFCASSEGQGSQPQHFGDGTRLSIL.

CDR3 protein: CASSLVVIAPTDTQYF. CDR3 nucleotide sequence: TGTGCCAGCAGCTTAGTCGTAATAGCACCCACAGATACGCAGTATTTT. The rearrangement uses TRBV7-2 and TRBJ2-3, with unresolved D. CDR1 SGHTA and CDR2 FQGNSA come from the germline V gene. V lost 1 base, J lost 2 bases, and 13 bases lay in between. This CDR3 contains 16 residues.

The J gene is TRBJ2-7, the V gene TRBV27; no firm D call. This CDR3 has 13 residues. In germline, CDR1 is MNHEY, CDR2 SMNVEV (reference sequence). The V gene lost 2 bases and the J gene lost 0 bases, with 5 bases spanning the gap. The CDR3 nucleotides are TGTGCCAGCAGTTTAGGCCTCTCCTACGAGCAGTACTTC. Encoded protein: CASSLGLSYEQYF.

The V gene is TRBV5-4, the J gene TRBJ1-1; D uncertain. The CDR3 consists of 12 residues. V lost 3 bases and J lost 2, with 5 bases in between. CDR1 and CDR2 (germline): SGHNT, YYREEE (reference sequence). The CDR3 protein is CASSYYNTEAFF. DNA of the CDR3: TGTGCCAGCAGCTACTACAACACTGAAGCTTTCTTT.

CDR3 loop: CASSLVLARTGTYEQYF. In DNA form, the CDR3 reads TGTGCCAGCAGCTTAGTCCTAGCGAGGACAGGGACCTACGAGCAGTACTTC. V gene TRBV11-2 combines with J gene TRBJ2-7; 8 nucleotides agree with TRBD1. The germline V gene encodes CDR1 SGHAT and CDR2 FQNNGV. V trimming: 1 base; J trimming: 2 bases; junction bases outside the gene matches: 10. The length of the CDR3 is 17 residues.

The rearrangement joins TRBV5-1 to TRBJ1-6; 12 bases fit TRBD1. Trimming cost V 0 bases and J 7 bases; bases outside gene matches: 2. From germline, CDR1 is SGHRS and CDR2 YFSETQ. The CDR3 consists of 16 residues. The CDR3 coding sequence is TGCGCCAGCAGCTTGGTGGGACAGGGGGCGAATTCACCCCTCCACTTT. Its protein is CASSLVGQGANSPLHF.

This clone was counted a single time. The rearrangement links TRBV28 to TRBJ2-4, with D tentatively TRBD1 (6 bases). Germline loops: CDR1 MDHEN, CDR2 SYDVKM. The CDR3 length is 16 residues. Trimming took off 1 base at V and 1 base at J, with 11 bases between the two ends. CDR3 sequence: CASSLFTDRAKNIQYF. In DNA form, the CDR3 reads TGTGCCAGCAGTTTATTCACCGACAGGGCCAAAAACATTCAGTACTTC. The complete variable domain, with remaining parts taken from reference TRBV28 and TRBJ2-4, reads DVKVTQSSRYLVKRTGEKVFLECVQDMDHENMFWYRQDPGLGLRLIYFSYDVKMKEKGDIPEGYSVSREKKERFSLILESASTNQTSMYLCASSLFTDRAKNIQYFGAGTRLSVL.

This sequence joins TRBV14 and TRBJ2-5, with 8 bases fitting TRBD2. The J call may be in error: the DNA end matches TRBJ2-7 better. CDR3 size: 14 residues. Germline V lookup: CDR1 SGHDN, CDR2 FVKESK. CDR3 protein: CASSQIGGAYEQYF. CDR3 DNA: TGTGCCAGCAGCCAAATCGGGGGGGCCTACGAGCAGTACTTC.

The chain joins TRBV12-5 to TRBJ1-1; 8 nucleotides line up with TRBD1. Unmatched junction bases numbered 11, after V lost 3 bases and J lost 11 bases. The CDR3 has 14 amino acids. CDR1 and CDR2 (germline): LGHNT, FRNRAP. In DNA form, the CDR3 reads TGTGCTAGTGGTTTTCGTGGGACAGGTTTGGGGGCTTTCTTT. This sequence encodes CASGFRGTGLGAFF.

V is TRBV10-3 and J is TRBJ2-1, with TRBD2 as a possible D gene (6 bases). Germline V CDR1 and CDR2: ENHRY, SYGVKD. The V gene lost 4 bases and the J gene lost 7 bases, with 8 bases spanning the gap. The CDR3 is 12 amino acids. This CDR3 reads CAISVSGNEQFF. The CDR3 DNA follows: TGTGCCATCAGTGTAAGCGGGAATGAGCAGTTCTTC.

This clone has only a few counts. The chain combines TRBV7-9 with TRBJ1-1; 7 bases align to TRBD1. Germline loops: CDR1 SEHNR, CDR2 FQNEAQ (reference sequence). The CDR3 contains 17 residues. V lost 4 bases and J lost 3; bases outside the gene matches: 14. The CDR3 reads CASSSDGGGEGDTEAFF. The CDR3 DNA sequence: TGTGCCAGCAGCTCAGACGGAGGGGGCGAAGGGGACACTGAAGCTTTCTTT. Together with reference TRBV7-9 and TRBJ1-1, the CDR3 gives the full variable domain: DTGVSQNPRHKITKRGQNVTFRCDPISEHNRLYWYRQTLGQGPEFLTYFQNEAQLEKSRLLSDRFSAERPKGSFSTLEIQRTEQGDSAMYLCASSSDGGGEGDTEAFFGQGTRLTVV.

This chain connects TRBV4-2 to TRBJ2-1; D may be TRBD2 (6 bases). CDR3 length: 15 residues. V shed 4 bases and J shed 0 bases, with 10 bases lying between them. Germline values: CDR1 LGHNA, CDR2 YNFKEQ. CDR3 loop: CASSLSGSSYNEQFF. Written as DNA, the CDR3 is TGTGCCAGCAGCCTTAGCGGTTCCTCCTACAATGAGCAGTTCTTC.

This rearrangement joins TRBV30 to TRBJ1-5; 8 bases fit TRBD1. The CDR3 extends over 14 amino acids. Looked up from germline, CDR1 is GTSNPN and CDR2 is SVGIG (reference sequence). Unmatched junction bases numbered 7, after V lost 2 bases and J lost 7 bases. The CDR3 DNA reads TGTGCCTGGAGTAGGGCAGGGGGCGGCCAGCCCCAGCATTTT. This sequence encodes CAWSRAGGGQPQHF.

This sequence joins TRBV27 and TRBJ2-1, with 9 bases identical to TRBD2. Germline V lookup: CDR1 MNHEY, CDR2 SMNVEV (reference sequence). The trim removed 5 bases at V and 7 bases at J, leaving 12 bases unmatched. This CDR3 contains 16 residues. DNA for the CDR3: TGTGCCAGCAGTCATATAGCGGGAGTCTCTCTGAATGAGCAGTTCTTC. Amino acids: CASSHIAGVSLNEQFF.

V gene TRBV28 combines with J gene TRBJ2-5; D is undetermined. The CDR3 has 12 amino acids. Trimming took off 1 base at V and 4 bases at J, with 4 bases between the two ends. Germline V CDR1 and CDR2: MDHEN, SYDVKM. CDR3 coding DNA: TGTGCCAGCAGTTTATCCCGAGAGACCCAGTACTTC. Its protein is CASSLSRETQYF.

The CDR3 nucleotides read TGTGCCAGCAGCCCAGGGACTCATGGCTACACCTTC. Protein product: CASSPGTHGYTF. The J gene is TRBJ1-2, the V gene TRBV7-9; tentative D call: TRBD1 (5 bases). Germline V gives CDR1 SEHNR, CDR2 FQNEAQ (reference sequence). Trimming pared 5 bases from V and 6 bases from J, leaving 10 bases between. CDR3 length: 12 residues.